The 23 T cell receptor beta chains presented below share a single source sample, sequenced in a study of blood T cell repertoires in COVID-19. The method was immunoSEQ multiplex PCR; TCRdb's version includes in-frame clones alone and lacks a portion of them. In the table there are 200,000 or so clones, 85% to 90% of which are singletons. Sequencing was carried out using PBMCs or T cells enriched from blood (not recorded which). Receptor source: a woman aged 18-35 years in a cohort exposed to, infected with or recovered from COVID-19 (not recorded which).

The chain links TRBV11-3 to TRBJ2-3, with 14 bases aligning to TRBD2. CDR1 and CDR2 (germline): SGHNT, YENEEA. Trimming took 5 bases from V and 0 from J; bases not matched to a gene: 4. The CDR3 spans 17 residues. The CDR3 DNA follows: TGTGCCAGCAGCCCTGGACTAGCGGGGGGTAGCACAGATACGCAGTATTTT. Protein product: CASSPGLAGGSTDTQYF.

The chain recombines TRBV5-1 with TRBJ2-1; a weak D match, TRBD2 (6 bases). Germline CDR1 and CDR2: SGHRS and YFSETQ. The length of the CDR3 is 16 residues. The V gene lost 0 bases and the J gene lost 2 bases, with 12 bases spanning the gap. The DNA for the CDR3 is TGCGCCAGCAGCTTGGTCGGTAGCGGACCCTACAATGAGCAGTTCTTC. Protein product: CASSLVGSGPYNEQFF.

The gene calls are TRBV9 and TRBJ2-3; D not certain. CDR1 and CDR2 (germline): SGDLS, YYNGEE. CDR3 length equals 16 residues. V shed 0 bases and J shed 0 bases, with 11 bases lying between them. CDR3 in DNA: TGTGCCAGCAGCGTAGGGGCAGATACTAGCACAGATACGCAGTATTTT. Translation gives CASSVGADTSTDTQYF.

The rearrangement joins TRBV5-1 to TRBJ2-1; no clear D. Between the trimmed V and J ends, which lost 7 bases and 4 bases, there was a span of 6 bases. CDR1 is SGHRS, CDR2 YFSETQ, per germline. The CDR3 extends over 11 amino acids. The CDR3 DNA follows: TGCGCCAGCGCGGAGTACAATGAGCAGTTCTTC. Residues: CASAEYNEQFF.

This chain links TRBV5-1 with TRBJ1-6; 7 bases are shared with TRBD1. The V and J ends lost 0 bases and 4 bases, in that order; junction bases with no gene match: 4. Germline V gene data show CDR1 as SGHRS and CDR2 as YFSETQ. There are 16 residues in the CDR3. The DNA for the CDR3 is TGCGCCAGCAGCTTGGCTGGGACAGCTTATAATTCACCCCTCCACTTT. Translated, it gives CASSLAGTAYNSPLHF.

The V call is TRBV9, the J call TRBJ2-7, with D possibly TRBD1 on 5 matching bases. From germline, CDR1 is SGDLS and CDR2 YYNGEE. The germline V and J ends were trimmed by 0 bases and 4 bases, with 11 bases remaining between them. The CDR3 length is 14 residues. This chain's CDR3 is CASSVAPDSYEQYF. For the CDR3, the DNA is TGTGCCAGCAGCGTAGCCCCCGACAGTTACGAGCAGTACTTC. Looking up the rest from reference TRBV9 and TRBJ2-7 gives the full variable domain: DSGVTQTPKHLITATGQRVTLRCSPRSGDLSVYWYQQSLDQGLQFLIQYYNGEERAKGNILERFSAQQFPDLHSELNLSSLELGDSALYFCASSVAPDSYEQYFGPGTRLTVT.

The J gene is TRBJ2-3, the V gene TRBV10-3; TRBD2 matches at 7 bases. Germline assignment: CDR1 ENHRY and CDR2 SYGVKD. CDR3 length: 14 residues. The V and J ends lost 4 bases and 3 bases, in that order; junction bases with no gene match: 4. CDR3 sequence: CAISGGRETDTQYF. The DNA of the CDR3 is TGTGCCATCAGTGGAGGGAGGGAGACAGATACGCAGTATTTT.

The chain carries TRBV4-1 and TRBJ2-3, with D maybe TRBD1 (5 bases). Germline V gene lookup returns CDR1 MGHRA and CDR2 YSYEKL. The CDR3 extends over 17 amino acids. The V end was cut by 3 bases, the J end by 0 bases, with 16 bases between. The CDR3, as DNA: TGCGCCAGCAGCCATAGCCCTTTAGGGGCGAGCACAGATACGCAGTATTTT. Its translation: CASSHSPLGASTDTQYF.

This clone has a handful of counts. This sequence joins TRBV5-4 and TRBJ2-7, with TRBD2 identical over 9 bases. Germline CDR1 is SGHNT and CDR2 is YYREEE (reference sequence). With V trimmed by 3 bases and J by 0 bases, 7 bases remained unmatched. The CDR3 contains 16 residues. Here the CDR3 reads CASSYGLAQNSYEQYF. CDR3 nucleotides: TGTGCCAGCAGCTATGGACTAGCGCAAAACTCCTACGAGCAGTACTTC.

This chain links TRBV5-4 with TRBJ2-7, with TRBD2 matching over 8 bases. CDR3 length: 17 residues. Germline-derived CDR1 and CDR2 are SGHNT and YYREEE (reference sequence). V shed 0 bases and J 7 bases; nucleotides not matched to a gene: 15. Here the CDR3 DNA reads TGTGCCAGCAGCTTGGGCGCCGACGGGGGGGGCCTCGGTGAGCAGTACTTC. Translated: CASSLGADGGGLGEQYF.

CDR3 amino acids: CASSPAGEETQYF. Here the CDR3 DNA reads TGTGCCAGCAGCCCCGCCGGTGAAGAGACCCAGTACTTC. The chain is built from TRBV3-1 (or the pseudogene TRBV3-2) and TRBJ2-5, with D unclear. V lost 4 bases to trimming and J lost 3 bases, with 9 bases between them. CDR1 LGHDT and CDR2 YNNKEL come from the germline V gene (reference sequence). This CDR3 contains 13 residues.

The CDR3 loop reads CASSGQGAFGYTF. CDR3 DNA: TGTGCCAGCAGTGGACAGGGGGCGTTTGGCTACACCTTC. J is TRBJ1-2 and V is TRBV2; 10 nucleotides agree with TRBD1. CDR3 size: 13 residues. The germline V gene encodes CDR1 SNHLY and CDR2 FYNNEI. V lost 4 bases and J lost 7; bases outside the gene matches: 3.

The chain is built from TRBV24-1 and TRBJ2-1; 9 bases are shared with TRBD1. Germline V CDR1 and CDR2: KGHDR, SFDVKD. V shed 2 bases, J shed 4 bases, and the junction held 5 bases outside the gene matches. The CDR3 length is 16 residues. CDR3 in amino acids: CATSDWGDRDYNEQFF. In DNA form, the CDR3 reads TGTGCCACCAGTGATTGGGGGGACAGGGATTACAATGAGCAGTTCTTC.

The chain links TRBV19 to TRBJ1-1; unclear D gene. The V and J ends lost 5 bases and 8 bases respectively, with 15 bases between them. From germline, CDR1 is LNHDA and CDR2 SQIVND (reference sequence). This CDR3 has 13 amino acids. CDR3 nucleotides: TGTGCCAGTAGTCCCCGGGTGAAGCCCGAAGCTTTCTTT. Protein: CASSPRVKPEAFF. Combining the CDR3 with reference TRBV19 and TRBJ1-1 gives the whole variable domain DGGITQSPKYLFRKEGQNVTLSCEQNLNHDAMYWYRQDPGQGLRLIYYSQIVNDFQKGDIAEGYSVSREKKESFPLTVTSAQKNPTAFYLCASSPRVKPEAFFGQGTRLTVV.

The chain couples TRBV28 to TRBJ2-1; a possible D gene is TRBD1 (5 bases). The germline gives CDR1 MDHEN, CDR2 SYDVKM. This CDR3 comprises 15 residues. Trimming removed 5 bases from V and 0 bases from J, with 11 bases in between. CDR3 DNA sequence: TGTGCCAGCAGTCAGACAGTCAGCTCCTACAATGAGCAGTTCTTC. Translation gives CASSQTVSSYNEQFF.

The rearrangement uses TRBV4-2 and TRBJ2-1; 9 bases are shared with TRBD2. Germline lookup yields CDR1 LGHNA and CDR2 YNFKEQ. Trimming removed 0 bases from V and 8 bases from J; junction bases left unmatched: 5. The CDR3 has 15 residues. In DNA, the CDR3 is TGTGCCAGCAGCCAAGATATTGCGGGAGGGGATGAGCAGTTCTTC. Its translation: CASSQDIAGGDEQFF.

Turning to this clone: Other DNA sequences within the sample encode an identical CDR3. The V gene is TRBV6-5, the J gene TRBJ2-1; 9 nucleotides line up with TRBD1. The germline CDR1 and CDR2 sequences are MNHEY and SVGAGI. The J segment lost 4 bases and the V segment lost 6 bases, leaving 7 bases of the junction unmatched. The CDR3 is 15 amino acids. The CDR3 spells CASSPGTGNYNEQFF. Written as DNA, the CDR3 is TGTGCCAGCAGCCCCGGGACAGGGAATTACAATGAGCAGTTCTTC.

The genes are TRBV5-8 and TRBJ1-5; TRBD1 matches at 8 bases. Germline V gene lookup returns CDR1 SGHTS and CDR2 YDEGEE. V trimming: 5 bases; J trimming: 4 bases; junction bases outside the gene matches: 8. This CDR3 has 15 residues. CDR3 sequence (DNA): TGTGCCAGCAGGAAGACAGGGGTGGGGAATCAGCCCCAGCATTTT. Residues: CASRKTGVGNQPQHF.

The J gene is TRBJ1-2, the V gene TRBV2; D may be TRBD1 (6 bases). The CDR3 sequence is 12 residues long. Trimming stripped 6 bases from V and 8 bases from J, with 13 bases between. The germline CDR1 and CDR2 sequences are SNHLY and FYNNEI. The CDR3 DNA sequence: TGTGCCAGCAGGCCACAGGGAGACGGCTACACCTTC. It is translated as CASRPQGDGYTF.

This clone has only one observation. J is TRBJ1-2 and V is TRBV28; D remains unclear. V lost 6 bases and J lost 4, with 15 bases in between. Germline assignment: CDR1 MDHEN and CDR2 SYDVKM. The CDR3 extends over 14 amino acids. The CDR3 nucleotides are TGTGCCAGCAGCCTCCCGGGCAGCGGCTATGGCTACACCTTC. Amino acids: CASSLPGSGYGYTF.

The chain links TRBV12-3 or TRBV12-4 to TRBJ1-1; TRBD1 might be the D (5 bases). This CDR3 is built from 13 residues. With 7 bases removed from V and 4 bases from J, the gap between germline ends came to 13 bases. The CDR3 DNA reads as TGTGCCAGCACCTCATTCGGGGGCACTGAAGCTTTCTTT. As protein: CASTSFGGTEAFF.

The J gene is TRBJ2-2, the V gene TRBV9; TRBD2 is a possible D gene (6 bases). Germline CDR1 and CDR2: SGDLS and YYNGEE. V was trimmed by 0 bases and J by 0 bases, leaving 12 bases between them. The CDR3 runs 17 residues. CDR3 DNA sequence: TGTGCCAGCAGCGTAGGATTGGCGGGGCCGAACACCGGGGAGCTGTTTTTT. As protein: CASSVGLAGPNTGELFF.

V gene TRBV9 combines with J gene TRBJ1-2, with D perhaps TRBD1 (6 bases). Trimming left V 0 bases short and J 8 bases short, with 14 bases between. The germline CDR1 and CDR2 sequences are SGDLS and YYNGEE. The CDR3 is 14 residues long. The CDR3 nucleotides read TGTGCCAGCAGCGTAGATGGGGGCCTCGGGGGCTACACCTTC. Its translation is CASSVDGGLGGYTF.